This TCR beta chain was documented in a study of tumor and adjacent non-tumor tissue in lung cancer. Study-wide background: Stage I to III disease affected about ten men and 5 women aged about 31 to 85. Each sample yielded roughly 4.2 million productive TCRbeta reads on average.

For this clonotype: At one end the junction does not follow the germline gene, possibly because of a read error.

The library came from three nested PCR rounds adapted from ARM-PCR protocols. TCRdb analysed the multiplex PCR reads with MiXCR anew, one entry per CDR3 protein. The sample lists 75,000 to 90,000 distinct CDR3 sequences; around three quarters were seen once. This sample's RNA came from whole unsorted tissue. The normal lung tissue was taken more than 3 cm from the tumor edge. Material for sequencing was distant non-tumor lung tissue. The sequence was obtained from a woman in her forties or fifties with non-small cell lung cancer.

The CDR3 sequence is CVSSRHLSVTGELFF. In DNA form, the CDR3 reads TGTGTCAGCTCACGTCATTTGTCCGTCACCGGGGAACTGTTTTTT. J is TRBJ2-2 and V is TRBV12-3 or TRBV12-4, with a possible D match to TRBD2 (5 bases). The length of the CDR3 is 15 residues.